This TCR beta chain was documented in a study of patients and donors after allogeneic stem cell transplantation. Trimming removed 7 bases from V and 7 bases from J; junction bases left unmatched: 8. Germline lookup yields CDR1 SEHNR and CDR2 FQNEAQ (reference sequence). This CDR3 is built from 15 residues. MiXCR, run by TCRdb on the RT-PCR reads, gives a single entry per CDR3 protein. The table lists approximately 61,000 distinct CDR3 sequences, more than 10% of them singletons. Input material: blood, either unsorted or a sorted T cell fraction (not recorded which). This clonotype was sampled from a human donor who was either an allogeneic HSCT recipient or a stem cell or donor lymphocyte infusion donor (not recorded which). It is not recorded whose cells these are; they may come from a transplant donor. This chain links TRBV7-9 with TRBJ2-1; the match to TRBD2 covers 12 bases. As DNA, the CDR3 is TGTGCCAGCACCGTCCGACTAGCGGGAGATAATGAGCAGTTCTTC. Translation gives CASTVRLAGDNEQFF.